This T cell receptor beta chain was recorded in a study of T cell responses to AZD1222 COVID-19 vaccine. Study conclusions and caveats: White British people made up most donors, females outnumbered males, and clonal diversity was possibly underestimated. Seropositivity was recorded at baseline in only a handful of AZD1222 recipients.

TCRdb keeps only in-frame clones here, not all; method: immunoSEQ multiplex PCR. The repertoire holds around 80,000 clones, with about 82% as singletons. On this clone: Its antigen remains unidentified.

Looked up from germline, CDR1 is SGHNT and CDR2 is YYREEE (reference sequence). The V gene lost 3 bases and the J gene lost 0 bases, with 15 bases spanning the gap. This CDR3 region has 16 residues. The source material was peripheral blood, sampled on day 0 of AZD1222 vaccination. The chain has TRBV5-4 and TRBJ1-1; no definite D call. The receptor was derived from an adult in good health. The CDR3 DNA is TGTGCCAGCAGCTCCGGGCCGGCAGGAATGAACACTGAAGCTTTCTTT. Translating gives CASSSGPAGMNTEAFF.